The 10 T cell receptor beta chains reported below all come from one sample, sequenced in a study of a mutant IDH1 vaccine in newly diagnosed glioma. Antigen specificity for these receptors is unknown. Sample time point: week 47, end of study. Vaccine doses each comprised 300 ug of mutant IDH1 20-mer peptide, with topical imiquimod. Assay: immunoSEQ multiplex PCR; the TCRdb copy retains only in-frame clones and omits some. The sample carries about 59,000 clones, less than 90% recorded once. The sample was PBMCs, taken from a glioma patient whose treatment included an IDH1 peptide vaccine. The receptor source for this set is a man aged 25 to 40 with glioma.

The chain joins TRBV6-1 to TRBJ2-7, with 9 nucleotides matching TRBD1. The CDR3 contains 14 residues. J gave up 1 base and V 8 bases, and 6 bases lay outside the gene matches. Germline V gene lookup returns CDR1 MNHNS and CDR2 SASEGT. The CDR3 coding sequence is TGTGCCAGCGGGTGGGGACAGGGTTCCTACGAGCAGTACTTC. This encodes CASGWGQGSYEQYF.

As DNA, the CDR3 is TGTGCCAGTTCTTATGGACACCCCTCCAGAAACACCATATATTTT. Its translation is CASSYGHPSRNTIYF. The chain links TRBV19 to TRBJ1-3, with D possibly being TRBD1 (5 bases). The CDR3 runs to 15 residues. The germline CDR1 and CDR2 sequences are LNHDA and SQIVND (reference sequence). With 8 bases removed from V and 5 bases from J, the gap between germline ends came to 19 bases.

The gene calls are TRBV7-9 and TRBJ1-3; perhaps TRBD1 as D (5 bases). The CDR3 totals 16 residues. In germline, CDR1 is SEHNR, CDR2 FQNEAQ (reference sequence). The germline V and J ends were trimmed by 3 bases and 0 bases, with 12 bases remaining between them. In nucleotides, the CDR3 is TGTGCCAGCAGCTTTTCACAGGTCGGCTCTGGAAACACCATATATTTT. This codes for CASSFSQVGSGNTIYF.

The rearrangement joins TRBV15 to TRBJ1-1; 11 nucleotides line up with TRBD1. CDR1 is LNHNV, CDR2 YYDKDF, per germline (reference sequence). The CDR3 is 17 residues long. V trimming: 3 bases; J trimming: 2 bases; junction bases outside the gene matches: 8. The CDR3 sequence is CATSRVQDRGQNTEAFF. The CDR3 DNA follows: TGTGCCACCAGCAGGGTACAGGACAGGGGGCAAAACACTGAAGCTTTCTTT.

This chain links TRBV29-1 with TRBJ2-4; D is ambiguous. The V gene's germline CDR1 is SQVTM and CDR2 ANQGSEA. The CDR3 totals 14 residues. Trimming stripped 6 bases from V and 9 bases from J, with 21 bases between. As DNA, the CDR3 is TGCAGCGTCACTGCCAGGCTATCCAGTCCCATTCAGTACTTC. Protein sequence: CSVTARLSSPIQYF.

The CDR3 DNA is TGTGCCAGCAGCCAAGATCGCGGTGAACTTGGAAACACCATATATTTT. Translated: CASSQDRGELGNTIYF. This chain connects TRBV14 to TRBJ1-3; unclear D gene. V lost 0 bases to trimming and J lost 3 bases, with 12 bases between them. The CDR3 length is 16 residues. CDR1 and CDR2 (germline): SGHDN, FVKESK.

The rearrangement uses TRBV6-5 and TRBJ2-7, with 9 bases identical to TRBD1. There are 12 residues in the CDR3. The ends lost 6 bases at V and 3 bases at J; junction bases unmatched: 0. In germline, CDR1 is MNHEY, CDR2 SVGAGI. CDR3: CASRTGGYEQYF. CDR3 nucleotides: TGTGCCAGCAGGACAGGGGGCTACGAGCAGTACTTC.

The chain carries TRBV6-5 and TRBJ1-1; D not certain. From germline, CDR1 is MNHEY and CDR2 SVGAGI. CDR3 length equals 15 residues. V was clipped by 5 bases and J by 1 base, with 14 bases between them. The CDR3, as DNA: TGTGCCAGCAGTCCCCGAATCTGGGGGAACACTGAAGCTTTCTTT. Translation gives CASSPRIWGNTEAFF.

V usage is TRBV6-1 and J usage is TRBJ2-1; D perhaps matches TRBD1 (5 bases). Germline V gene data show CDR1 as MNHNS and CDR2 as SASEGT. The V end lost 8 bases, the J end lost 8 bases, and 13 bases lay between the germline ends. The CDR3 has 12 amino acids. The CDR3: CASGSQGDEQFF. The CDR3 bases are TGTGCCAGCGGATCTCAGGGTGATGAGCAGTTCTTC.

CDR3 region: CASSYGYTSGANVLTF. The CDR3 DNA sequence: TGTGCCAGCAGTTATGGGTACACCTCTGGGGCCAACGTCCTGACTTTC. This chain connects TRBV6-6 to TRBJ2-6, with unresolved D. V lost 3 bases to trimming and J lost 0 bases, with 9 bases between them. Germline CDR1 reads MNHNY; CDR2 reads SVGAGI (reference sequence). CDR3 length: 16 residues.